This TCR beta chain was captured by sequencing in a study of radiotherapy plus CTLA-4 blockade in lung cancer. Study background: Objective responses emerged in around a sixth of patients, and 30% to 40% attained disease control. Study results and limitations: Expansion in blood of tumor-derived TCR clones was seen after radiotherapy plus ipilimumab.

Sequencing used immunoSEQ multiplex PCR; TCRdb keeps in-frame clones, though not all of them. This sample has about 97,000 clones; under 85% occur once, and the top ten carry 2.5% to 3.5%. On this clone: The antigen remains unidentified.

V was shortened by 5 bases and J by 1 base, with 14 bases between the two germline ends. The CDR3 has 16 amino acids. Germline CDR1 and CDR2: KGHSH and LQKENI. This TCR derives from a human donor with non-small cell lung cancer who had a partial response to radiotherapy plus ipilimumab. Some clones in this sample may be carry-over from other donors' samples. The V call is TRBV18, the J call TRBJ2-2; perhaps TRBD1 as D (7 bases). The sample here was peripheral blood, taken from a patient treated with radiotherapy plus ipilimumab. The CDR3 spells CASSFQGGENTGELFF. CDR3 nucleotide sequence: TGTGCCAGCTCATTCCAGGGGGGTGAGAACACCGGGGAGCTGTTTTTT.